Listed here are 27 T cell receptor beta chains from one sample, sequenced in a study of blood T cell repertoires in COVID-19. The protocol was immunoSEQ multiplex PCR, while the TCRdb copy is restricted to in-frame clones and leaves out a portion. The sample shows under 200,000 clones, around 86% of them seen only once. The sequencing sample was made of peripheral blood. Receptors originate from a man in his 60s with acute or convalescent COVID-19.

This sequence joins TRBV5-5 and TRBJ1-2; no firm D call. The germline V gene has CDR1 SGHKS and CDR2 YYEKEE (reference sequence). The CDR3 runs to 15 residues. Trimming left V 9 bases short and J 8 bases short, with 26 bases between. The CDR3 region has the DNA TGTGCCACCCTTTCTGAGTTCCATCACGGAGGGGGCTACACCTTC. Protein: CATLSEFHHGGGYTF.

This clone was counted between two and nine times. The J gene is TRBJ2-7, the V gene TRBV5-1; 7 bases line up with TRBD1. Trimming took 0 bases from V and 2 from J; bases not matched to a gene: 2. In germline, CDR1 is SGHRS, CDR2 YFSETQ. This CDR3 region has 14 residues. CDR3 sequence: CASSLAGTAYEQYF. The CDR3 nucleotides read TGCGCCAGCAGCTTGGCCGGGACAGCCTACGAGCAGTACTTC.

The chain combines TRBV5-1 with TRBJ2-4; TRBD1 aligns across 8 bases. This CDR3 has 16 amino acids. The V gene end was trimmed by 6 bases and the J gene end by 0 bases; junction bases not matched to a gene: 8. Germline assignment: CDR1 SGHRS and CDR2 YFSETQ. The CDR3 sequence is CASKPGGVLAKNIQYF. In DNA form, the CDR3 reads TGCGCCAGCAAGCCAGGGGGCGTCTTAGCCAAAAACATTCAGTACTTC.

The rearrangement uses TRBV7-2 and TRBJ1-5; D is ambiguous. The CDR3 consists of 13 residues. V lost 2 bases and J lost 3, with 5 bases in between. Germline CDR1 is SGHTA and CDR2 is FQGNSA. CDR3 residues: CASSLIDNQPQHF. The CDR3 region has the DNA TGTGCCAGCAGCTTAATAGACAATCAGCCCCAGCATTTT.

V gene TRBV6-5 combines with J gene TRBJ1-1; maybe TRBD1 (6 bases). Germline V gene sequence: CDR1 MNHEY, CDR2 SVGAGI. V gave up 6 bases and J gave up 6 bases, with 11 bases separating them. This CDR3 comprises 12 residues. The CDR3 sequence is CASSRPGAEAFF. Here the CDR3 DNA reads TGTGCCAGCAGCCGACCAGGGGCTGAAGCTTTCTTT.

V usage is TRBV28 and J usage is TRBJ1-1; D is unresolved. CDR1 and CDR2 (germline): MDHEN, SYDVKM. The CDR3 consists of 14 residues. The ends were cut back, 1 base at V and 2 bases at J, with 8 bases in the middle. The CDR3 is CASSLSQKNTEAFF. The CDR3 DNA reads as TGTGCCAGCAGTTTATCTCAGAAAAACACTGAAGCTTTCTTT.

The CDR3: CASSSRGRSGNTIYF. In DNA, the CDR3 is TGTGCCAGCAGTTCCAGGGGAAGATCTGGAAACACCATATATTTT. The chain has TRBV28 and TRBJ1-3; perhaps TRBD1 as D (6 bases). This CDR3 is 15 amino acids long. Germline V gene data show CDR1 as MDHEN and CDR2 as SYDVKM. The V and J ends lost 4 bases and 1 base respectively, with 11 bases between them.

V gene TRBV2 combines with J gene TRBJ2-7; no firm D call. The CDR3 is made up of 13 amino acids. Germline V lookup: CDR1 SNHLY, CDR2 FYNNEI. V lost 0 bases and J 3 bases, leaving 6 bases between the germline ends. The CDR3 DNA follows: TGTGCCAGCAGTGAAGCGCGGAACTACGAGCAGTACTTC. Translating gives CASSEARNYEQYF.

The genes are TRBV11-2 and TRBJ2-3; 7 bases align to TRBD2. Germline values: CDR1 SGHAT, CDR2 FQNNGV. The CDR3 sequence is 17 residues long. V dropped 6 bases and J dropped 2; count of bases not matched to a gene: 14. The CDR3 is CASRRRTLADFTDTQYF. Here the CDR3 DNA reads TGTGCCAGCAGGAGACGAACCCTAGCGGACTTCACAGATACGCAGTATTTT.

The chain combines TRBV27 with TRBJ2-1, with a tentative D call TRBD2 (5 bases). This CDR3 is built from 14 residues. CDR1 MNHEY and CDR2 SMNVEV come from the germline V gene (reference sequence). The germline V and J ends were trimmed by 8 bases and 11 bases, with 22 bases remaining between them. In nucleotides, the CDR3 is TGTGCCAGCGGAAGAGGGCCATGGTTATACAAGCAGTTCTTC. Residues: CASGRGPWLYKQFF.

The CDR3 coding sequence is TGTGCCACCAGCAGAGACCCAGGGACTGGAAACACCATATATTTT. Its translation: CATSRDPGTGNTIYF. The chain carries TRBV15 and TRBJ1-3; D is possibly TRBD1 (5 bases). V shed 0 bases and J shed 2 bases, with 8 bases lying between them. This CDR3 has 15 residues. Germline loops: CDR1 LNHNV, CDR2 YYDKDF (reference sequence).

The V call is TRBV28, the J call TRBJ2-7; the D is unclear. Germline V CDR1 and CDR2: MDHEN, SYDVKM. This CDR3 has 12 residues. V lost 3 bases, J lost 4 bases, and 7 bases lay in between. The CDR3 sequence is CASSFARYEQYF. DNA of the CDR3: TGTGCCAGCAGTTTTGCGCGGTACGAGCAGTACTTC.

The V gene is TRBV6-1, the J gene TRBJ2-1; D is ambiguous. CDR1 and CDR2 (germline): MNHNS, SASEGT. The CDR3 sequence is 16 residues long. V lost 1 base, J lost 1 base, and 11 bases lay in between. CDR3 nucleotides: TGTGCCAGCAGTGAAGGCCTTAGCTGGTCCTACAATGAGCAGTTCTTC. Its protein product is CASSEGLSWSYNEQFF.

The chain carries TRBV7-9 and TRBJ1-2; tentatively, D is TRBD1 (5 bases). The CDR3 contains 13 residues. The germline CDR1 and CDR2 sequences are SEHNR and FQNEAQ (reference sequence). Trimming took 5 bases from V and 5 from J, leaving 12 bases between them. In DNA, the CDR3 is TGTGCCAGCAGCCCGGACATTTCTTATGGCTACACCTTC. Amino acids: CASSPDISYGYTF. The full variable domain, completed using reference TRBV7-9 and TRBJ1-2, is DTGVSQNPRHKITKRGQNVTFRCDPISEHNRLYWYRQTLGQGPEFLTYFQNEAQLEKSRLLSDRFSAERPKGSFSTLEIQRTEQGDSAMYLCASSPDISYGYTFGSGTRLTVV.

This sequence joins TRBV28 and TRBJ1-5; D possibly corresponds to TRBD1 (5 bases). Trimming pared 8 bases from V and 2 bases from J, leaving 22 bases between. The CDR3 consists of 17 residues. Germline assignment: CDR1 MDHEN and CDR2 SYDVKM. This CDR3 reads CASLGTYPGTGNQPQHF. The CDR3 nucleotides are TGTGCCAGCTTGGGGACCTATCCAGGGACTGGCAATCAGCCCCAGCATTTT. Looking up the rest from reference TRBV28 and TRBJ1-5 gives the full variable domain: DVKVTQSSRYLVKRTGEKVFLECVQDMDHENMFWYRQDPGLGLRLIYFSYDVKMKEKGDIPEGYSVSREKKERFSLILESASTNQTSMYLCASLGTYPGTGNQPQHFGDGTRLSIL.

The chain employs TRBV5-1 and TRBJ2-2; TRBD1 matches 7 bases. The junction had 4 bases not matched to a gene; V was cut back by 7 bases and J by 4 bases. Germline CDR1 SGHRS, CDR2 YFSETQ. The CDR3 sequence is 13 residues long. Here the CDR3 reads CASGTVSTGELFF. DNA of the CDR3: TGCGCCAGCGGGACAGTTTCCACCGGGGAGCTGTTTTTT. The full variable domain, completed using reference TRBV5-1 and TRBJ2-2, is KAGVTQTPRYLIKTRGQQVTLSCSPISGHRSVSWYQQTPGQGLQFLFEYFSETQRNKGNFPGRFSGRQFSNSRSEMNVSTLELGDSALYLCASGTVSTGELFFGEGSRLTVL.

The V call is TRBV5-4, the J call TRBJ2-6, with 10 bases lining up with TRBD2. Germline V gives CDR1 SGHNT, CDR2 YYREEE (reference sequence). The V gene end was trimmed by 4 bases and the J gene end by 2 bases; junction bases not matched to a gene: 9. The CDR3 has 18 residues. CDR3 bases: TGTGCCAGCAGCCAGGGGGGGACTAGCGCTGCTGGGGCCAACGTCCTGACTTTC. Residues: CASSQGGTSAAGANVLTF. The whole variable domain, filled in from reference TRBV5-4 and TRBJ2-6, reads ETGVTQSPTHLIKTRGQQVTLRCSSQSGHNTVSWYQQALGQGPQFIFQYYREEENGRGNFPPRFSGLQFPNYSSELNVNALELDDSALYLCASSQGGTSAAGANVLTFGAGSRLTVL.

The chain uses TRBV5-1 and TRBJ2-2; no clear D. The CDR3 is 12 residues long. Trimming pared 3 bases from V and 10 bases from J, leaving 10 bases between. CDR1 and CDR2 from the germline V gene are SGHRS and YFSETQ. The CDR3 DNA reads TGCGCCAGCAGCTGGCAAAACGAGGAGCTGTTTTTT. It encodes CASSWQNEELFF.

This clone was recorded many times. The chain uses TRBV14 and TRBJ1-5; 10 bases fit TRBD1. This CDR3 has 19 amino acids. V lost 2 bases, J lost 1 base, and 11 bases stayed unmatched. Germline loops: CDR1 SGHDN, CDR2 FVKESK. In DNA, the CDR3 is TGTGCCAGCAGCCAACCCCCGACAGGGGGCGGTTGGAGCAATCAGCCCCAGCATTTT. Encoded protein: CASSQPPTGGGWSNQPQHF.

J is TRBJ2-7 and V is TRBV6-5; 10 positions agree with TRBD1. Germline lookup yields CDR1 MNHEY and CDR2 SVGAGI. With 6 bases clipped from V and 5 bases from J, the junction kept 10 bases outside the gene matches. The CDR3 loop spans 15 amino acids. CDR3 in DNA: TGTGCCAGCAGCCGACACGGGACAGGGGTCGACGAGCAGTACTTC. Protein sequence: CASSRHGTGVDEQYF.

This chain connects TRBV24-1 to TRBJ2-7; D remains unclear. The germline gives CDR1 KGHDR, CDR2 SFDVKD. Trimming took 3 bases from V and 2 from J, leaving 13 bases between them. This CDR3 is 15 amino acids long. The CDR3 nucleotides are TGTGCCACCAGTGATCCGAGTCACAGTACCTACGAGCAGTACTTC. It encodes CATSDPSHSTYEQYF.

The chain employs TRBV19 and TRBJ1-5; D is ambiguous. The CDR3 loop spans 16 amino acids. Trimming stripped 4 bases from V and 5 bases from J, with 18 bases between. Germline CDR1 LNHDA, CDR2 SQIVND (reference sequence). The CDR3, as DNA: TGTGCCAGTAGTACCCCCCTTCGAGGGTGGGATCAGCCCCAGCATTTT. Translated: CASSTPLRGWDQPQHF.

In this sample, this clone turned up a few times. The chain joins TRBV28 to TRBJ2-5, with TRBD1 matching over 12 bases. Trimming at V came to 7 bases and at J to 1 base, leaving 7 bases not matched to a gene. The CDR3 sequence is 16 residues long. Germline values: CDR1 MDHEN, CDR2 SYDVKM. The CDR3 DNA follows: TGTGCCAGCACGCCGGGACAGGGGGCAATCCAAGAGACCCAGTACTTC. It codes for CASTPGQGAIQETQYF.

The rearrangement uses TRBV30 and TRBJ1-3, with 7 bases fitting TRBD1. With V trimmed by 5 bases and J by 4 bases, 5 bases remained unmatched. The CDR3 runs to 13 residues. Germline V lookup: CDR1 GTSNPN, CDR2 SVGIG (reference sequence). The CDR3 DNA reads as TGTGCCTGGTCGACAGGGCAAGGAAACACCATATATTTT. Translated, it gives CAWSTGQGNTIYF.

The chain links TRBV7-9 to TRBJ2-1; 9 bases match TRBD2. The CDR3 consists of 17 residues. V was pared by 1 base and J by 4 bases, with 8 bases of the junction left unmatched. CDR1 SEHNR and CDR2 FQNEAQ come from the germline V gene (reference sequence). Here the CDR3 reads CASSLGVGSGGYNEQFF. The CDR3, as DNA: TGTGCCAGCAGCTTAGGGGTCGGTAGCGGGGGATACAATGAGCAGTTCTTC.

The V gene is TRBV5-1, the J gene TRBJ2-1; possible D gene TRBD1, 7 bases. This CDR3 has 14 residues. Between the trimmed V and J ends, which lost 7 bases and 5 bases, there was a span of 16 bases. Per germline, CDR1 SGHRS and CDR2 YFSETQ. The CDR3 bases are TGCGCCAGCTTCAGGGGGGAGTTGGACAATGAGCAGTTCTTC. Translated: CASFRGELDNEQFF.

This rearrangement joins TRBV18 to TRBJ2-5; 9 nucleotides match TRBD1. Germline V gene sequence: CDR1 KGHSH, CDR2 LQKENI. The J segment lost 6 bases and the V segment lost 4 bases, leaving 6 bases of the junction unmatched. The CDR3 has 14 amino acids. CDR3 loop: CASSRGQGEQTQYF. In nucleotides, the CDR3 is TGTGCCAGCTCACGGGGACAGGGTGAACAGACCCAGTACTTC.